This TCR beta chain was identified during a study of blood T cells in healthy people across ages. Trimming at V came to 5 bases and at J to 2 bases, leaving 7 bases not matched to a gene. The CDR3 consists of 16 residues. From germline, CDR1 is MNHEY and CDR2 SMNVEV (reference sequence). Then a second PCR, running roughly 7 to 11 cycles, was carried out with a sample-barcoded 5' primer and a J-beta primer mix. TCRdb fed the 5' RACE reads into MiXCR, producing one record per CDR3 protein. Among nearly 800,000 distinct CDR3 sequences, around 25% were seen once, and the ten largest hold approximately 3.7%. The same data also contributed to another study, on T cells of mothers and their children.

Source material: blood. The chain uses TRBV27 and TRBJ2-7; 12 positions match TRBD2. This receptor was obtained from a boy under 18 in good health. CDR3 sequence reads: CASSPTWTSGTYEQYF. CDR3 nucleotides: TGTGCCAGCAGTCCTACCTGGACTAGCGGGACCTACGAGCAGTACTTC.